Only one count was recorded for the clone carrying this T cell receptor (beta chain). The antigen remains undetermined. This record belongs to a study of shared clonotypes between healthy human individuals. About the research overall: A donor's plate count was three for CD4 naive and three for CD4 memory; CD8 naive had two and CD8 memory one. Study-level points and caveats: Sampling used blood alone; tissue repertoires probably differ. Naive CD4 clonotype sharing across a handful of donors was approximately 5%.

Researchers ran the assay at a deep level. Libraries were prepared by immunoSEQ multiplex PCR; TCRdb keeps only in-frame clonotypes and omits some of them. Here the sample spans about 1.5 million clones, about 98% being singletons. Trimming stripped 0 bases from V and 7 bases from J, with 19 bases between. The CDR3 contains 17 residues. The germline CDR1 and CDR2 sequences are SGHTA and FQGNSA. The chain joins TRBV7-2 to TRBJ2-1; D perhaps matches TRBD1 (6 bases). The TCR comes from a man aged 30 to 39 in good health. The sequencing input was naive CD4+ T cells sorted from blood. Regarding subset: CD45RA+ positively selected. The CDR3 region has the DNA TGTGCCAGCAGCTTAGCGAGGTGGGCAGGGGATGAGAATGAGCAGTTCTTC. It translates to CASSLARWAGDENEQFF.